Following are 5 T cell receptor beta chains from one sample sequenced in a study of T-cell reconstitution after alpha-beta-depleted transplantation in children. Preparing the TCRbeta library involved the use of unique molecular identifiers. TCRdb processed the PCR reads anew with MiXCR; each CDR3 protein has one entry. The sample lists about 900,000 distinct CDR3 sequences, around 30% seen once, with 28% in the top ten. This specimen consisted of PBMCs, mostly from graft donor cells, obtained 360 days after TCRalphabeta/CD19-depleted stem cell transplant. The receptors originated from a boy under two years old who had a stem cell transplant for SCID, so the T cells may come from the graft donor.

The genes are TRBV15 and TRBJ2-7; 8 bases line up with TRBD2. The germline V gene has CDR1 LNHNV and CDR2 YYDKDF (reference sequence). The CDR3 runs to 14 residues. V was pared by 1 base and J by 7 bases, with 6 bases of the junction left unmatched. CDR3 nucleotides: TGTGCCACCAGCAGAGGAGCGGGGGCCGAGGAGCAGTACTTC. Translated: CATSRGAGAEEQYF.

The chain joins TRBV7-8 to TRBJ2-7; no firm D call. V lost 1 base to trimming and J lost 0 bases, with 10 bases between them. CDR1 and CDR2 from the germline V gene are SGHVS and FQNEAQ. This CDR3 comprises 15 residues. CDR3 amino acids: CASSLENIVSYEQYF. CDR3 DNA: TGTGCCAGCAGCTTAGAGAACATTGTCTCCTACGAGCAGTACTTC.

This clonotype was counted once. The chain recombines TRBV12-3 or TRBV12-4 with TRBJ1-5, with no clear D. Trimming removed 8 bases at V and 3 bases at J, with 11 bases between. The CDR3 spans 13 residues. The CDR3 sequence: CASAGSDNQPQHF. The CDR3 DNA is TGTGCCAGCGCGGGGTCAGACAATCAGCCCCAGCATTTT.

This clonotype has just a few counts. The chain combines TRBV20-1 with TRBJ1-1; D gene ambiguous. This CDR3 has 12 residues. Germline V lookup: CDR1 DFQATT, CDR2 SNEGSKA (reference sequence). The CDR3 sequence: CRDKYTATEAFF. CDR3 DNA sequence: TGCAGGGATAAATACACGGCTACCGAAGCTTTCTTT.

This chain joins TRBV20-1 and TRBJ1-5, with D possibly being TRBD1 (5 bases). Looked up from germline, CDR1 is DFQATT and CDR2 is SNEGSKA (reference sequence). V was clipped by 3 bases and J by 1 base, with 13 bases between them. The CDR3 is 15 residues long. CDR3 in amino acids: CSASSGVLSNQPQHF. In DNA form, the CDR3 reads TGCAGTGCTAGTTCGGGGGTTCTGAGCAATCAGCCCCAGCATTTT.